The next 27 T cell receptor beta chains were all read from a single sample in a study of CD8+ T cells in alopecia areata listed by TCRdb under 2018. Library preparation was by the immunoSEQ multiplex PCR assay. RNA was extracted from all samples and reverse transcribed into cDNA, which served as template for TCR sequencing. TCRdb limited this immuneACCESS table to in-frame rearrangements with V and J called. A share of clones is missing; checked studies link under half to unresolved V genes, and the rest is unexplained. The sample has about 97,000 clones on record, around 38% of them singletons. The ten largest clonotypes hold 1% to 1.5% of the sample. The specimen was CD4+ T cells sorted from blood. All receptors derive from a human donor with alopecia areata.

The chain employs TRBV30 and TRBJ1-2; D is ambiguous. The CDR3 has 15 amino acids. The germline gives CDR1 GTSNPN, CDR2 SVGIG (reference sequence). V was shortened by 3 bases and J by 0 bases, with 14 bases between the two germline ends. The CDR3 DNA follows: TGTGCCTGGAGGAAAGAACTCGCGTCTAACTATGGCTACACCTTC. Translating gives CAWRKELASNYGYTF.

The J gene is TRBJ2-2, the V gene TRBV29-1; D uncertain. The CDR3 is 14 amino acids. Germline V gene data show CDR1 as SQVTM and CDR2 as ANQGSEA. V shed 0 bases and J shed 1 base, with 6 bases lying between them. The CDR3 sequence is CSVEDSRNTGELFF. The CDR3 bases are TGCAGCGTTGAAGATAGTCGGAACACCGGGGAGCTGTTTTTT.

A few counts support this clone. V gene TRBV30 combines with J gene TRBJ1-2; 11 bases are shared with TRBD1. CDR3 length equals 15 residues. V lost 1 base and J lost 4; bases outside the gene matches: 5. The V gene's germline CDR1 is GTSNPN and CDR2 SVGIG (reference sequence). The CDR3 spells CAWSAPGTGGYGYTF. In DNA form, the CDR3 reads TGTGCCTGGAGTGCTCCCGGGACAGGGGGCTATGGCTACACCTTC.

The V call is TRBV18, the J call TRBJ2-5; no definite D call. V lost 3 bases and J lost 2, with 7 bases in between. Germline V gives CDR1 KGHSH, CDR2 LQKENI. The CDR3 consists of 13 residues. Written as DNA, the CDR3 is TGTGCCAGCTCACCGCTGGTACAAGAGACCCAGTACTTC. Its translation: CASSPLVQETQYF.

CDR3 bases: TGCGCCAGCAGCCAAGATACTAGCGGTCCTATTGAGCAGTACTTC. Translating gives CASSQDTSGPIEQYF. The chain combines TRBV4-1 with TRBJ2-7; 8 bases map to TRBD2. The CDR3 runs to 15 residues. Trimming at V came to 0 bases and at J to 7 bases, leaving 8 bases not matched to a gene. CDR1 is MGHRA, CDR2 YSYEKL, per germline.

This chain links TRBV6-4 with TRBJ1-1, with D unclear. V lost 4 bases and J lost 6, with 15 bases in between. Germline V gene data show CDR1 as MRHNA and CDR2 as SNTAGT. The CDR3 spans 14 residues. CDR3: CASSVPPHGAEAFF. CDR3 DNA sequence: TGTGCCAGCAGTGTGCCCCCGCACGGGGCTGAAGCTTTCTTT.

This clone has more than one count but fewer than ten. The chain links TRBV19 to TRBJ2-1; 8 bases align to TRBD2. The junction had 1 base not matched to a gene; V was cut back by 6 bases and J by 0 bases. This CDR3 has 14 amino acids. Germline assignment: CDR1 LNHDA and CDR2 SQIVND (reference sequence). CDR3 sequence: CASRSGSSYNEQFF. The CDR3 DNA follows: TGTGCCAGTAGGAGCGGGAGCTCCTACAATGAGCAGTTCTTC.

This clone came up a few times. This CDR3 is CSVEQRLGNEQYF. CDR3 nucleotide sequence: TGCAGCGTTGAACAGCGACTAGGGAACGAGCAGTACTTC. This chain joins TRBV29-1 and TRBJ2-7, with a weak D call TRBD2 (6 bases). CDR1 and CDR2 from the germline V gene are SQVTM and ANQGSEA. The CDR3 runs to 13 residues. The V gene lost 2 bases and the J gene lost 5 bases, with 13 bases spanning the gap.

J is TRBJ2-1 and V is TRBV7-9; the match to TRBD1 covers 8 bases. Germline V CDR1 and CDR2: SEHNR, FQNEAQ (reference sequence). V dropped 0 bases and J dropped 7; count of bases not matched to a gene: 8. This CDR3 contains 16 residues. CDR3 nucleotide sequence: TGTGCCAGCAGCTTAGCAGGCAGGGGGCAGGGGAATGAGCAGTTCTTC. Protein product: CASSLAGRGQGNEQFF.

CDR3 in amino acids: CATATSEYNEQFF. The CDR3 DNA sequence: TGCGCCACCGCGACTAGCGAGTACAATGAGCAGTTCTTC. The J gene is TRBJ2-1, the V gene TRBV5-1; 8 nucleotides match TRBD2. CDR3 length: 13 amino acids. The V and J ends lost 9 bases and 4 bases, in that order; junction bases with no gene match: 6. The germline CDR1 and CDR2 sequences are SGHRS and YFSETQ.

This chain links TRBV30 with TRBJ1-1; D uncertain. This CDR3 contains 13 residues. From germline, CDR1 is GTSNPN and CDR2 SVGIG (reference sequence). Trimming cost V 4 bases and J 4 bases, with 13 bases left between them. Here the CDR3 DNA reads TGTGCCTGGACCTTCGGGCAAATCACTGAAGCTTTCTTT. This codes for CAWTFGQITEAFF.

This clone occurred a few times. The CDR3 sequence: CSVISTGSNTEAFF. The CDR3 region has the DNA TGCAGCGTTATAAGCACAGGGAGTAATACTGAAGCTTTCTTT. This rearrangement joins TRBV29-1 to TRBJ1-1, with D possibly being TRBD1 (6 bases). Trimming removed 5 bases from V and 5 bases from J, with 18 bases in between. This CDR3 contains 14 residues. Germline V lookup: CDR1 SQVTM, CDR2 ANQGSEA.

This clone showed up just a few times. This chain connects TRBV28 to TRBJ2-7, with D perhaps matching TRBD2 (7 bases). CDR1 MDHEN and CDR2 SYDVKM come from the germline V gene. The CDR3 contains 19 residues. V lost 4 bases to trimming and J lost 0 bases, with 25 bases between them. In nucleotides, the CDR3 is TGTGCCAGCAGTTCCGGCGGCGGGAGATTCCAGGGGAGCTCCTACGAGCAGTACTTC. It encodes CASSSGGGRFQGSSYEQYF.

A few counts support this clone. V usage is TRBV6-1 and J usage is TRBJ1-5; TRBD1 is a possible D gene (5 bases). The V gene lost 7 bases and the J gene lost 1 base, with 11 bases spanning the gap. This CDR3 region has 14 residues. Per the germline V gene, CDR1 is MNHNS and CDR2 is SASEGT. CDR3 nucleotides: TGTGCCAGCAAAGCAGACAGAAGCAATCAGCCCCAGCATTTT. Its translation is CASKADRSNQPQHF.

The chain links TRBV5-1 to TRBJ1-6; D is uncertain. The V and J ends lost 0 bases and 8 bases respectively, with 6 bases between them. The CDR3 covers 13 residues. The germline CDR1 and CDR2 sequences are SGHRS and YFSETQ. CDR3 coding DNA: TGCGCCAGCAGCTTGGAGGTGGATTCACCCCTCCACTTT. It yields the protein CASSLEVDSPLHF.

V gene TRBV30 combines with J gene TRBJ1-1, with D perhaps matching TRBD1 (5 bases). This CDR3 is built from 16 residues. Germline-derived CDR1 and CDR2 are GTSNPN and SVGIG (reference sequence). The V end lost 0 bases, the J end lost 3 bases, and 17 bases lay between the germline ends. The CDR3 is CAWSVQELFGDTEAFF. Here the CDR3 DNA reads TGTGCCTGGAGTGTACAGGAACTCTTCGGGGACACTGAAGCTTTCTTT.

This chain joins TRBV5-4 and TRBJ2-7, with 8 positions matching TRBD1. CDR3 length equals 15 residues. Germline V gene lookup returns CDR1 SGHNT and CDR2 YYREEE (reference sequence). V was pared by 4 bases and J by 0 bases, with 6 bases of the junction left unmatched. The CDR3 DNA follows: TGTGCCAGCAGCCCCGGACAGGGCTCCTCCTACGAGCAGTACTTC. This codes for CASSPGQGSSYEQYF. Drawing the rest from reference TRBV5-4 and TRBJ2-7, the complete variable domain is ETGVTQSPTHLIKTRGQQVTLRCSSQSGHNTVSWYQQALGQGPQFIFQYYREEENGRGNFPPRFSGLQFPNYSSELNVNALELDDSALYLCASSPGQGSSYEQYFGPGTRLTVT.

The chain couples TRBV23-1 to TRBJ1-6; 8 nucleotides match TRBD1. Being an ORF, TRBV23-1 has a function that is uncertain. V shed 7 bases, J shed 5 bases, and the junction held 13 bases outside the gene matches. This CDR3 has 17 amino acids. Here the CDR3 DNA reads TGCGCCAGCACCCCTAATCCAGGGGGCGCAGATAATTCACCCCTCCACTTT. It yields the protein CASTPNPGGADNSPLHF.

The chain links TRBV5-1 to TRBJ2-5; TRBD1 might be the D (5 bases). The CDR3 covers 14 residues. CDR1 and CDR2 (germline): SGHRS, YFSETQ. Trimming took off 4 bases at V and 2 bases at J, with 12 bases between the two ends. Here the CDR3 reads CASSITGIQETQYF. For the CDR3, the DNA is TGCGCCAGCAGCATCACAGGTATTCAAGAGACCCAGTACTTC.

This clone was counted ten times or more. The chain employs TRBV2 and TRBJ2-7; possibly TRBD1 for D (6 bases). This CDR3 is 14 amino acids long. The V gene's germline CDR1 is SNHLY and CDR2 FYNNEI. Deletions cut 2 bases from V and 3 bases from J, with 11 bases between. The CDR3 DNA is TGTGCCAGCAGTGAACAGGGGAACTACTACGAGCAGTACTTC. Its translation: CASSEQGNYYEQYF.

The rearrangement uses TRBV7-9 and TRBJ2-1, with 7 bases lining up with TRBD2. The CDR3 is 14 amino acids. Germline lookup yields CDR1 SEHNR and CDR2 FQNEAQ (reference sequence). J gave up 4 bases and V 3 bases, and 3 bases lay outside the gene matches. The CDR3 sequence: CASSLAGEYNEQFF. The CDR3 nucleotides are TGTGCCAGCAGCTTGGCGGGGGAATACAATGAGCAGTTCTTC.

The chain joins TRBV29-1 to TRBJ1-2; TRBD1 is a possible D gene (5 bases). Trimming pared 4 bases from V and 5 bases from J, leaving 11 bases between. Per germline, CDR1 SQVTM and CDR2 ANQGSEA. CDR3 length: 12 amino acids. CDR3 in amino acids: CSVGSQGYGYTF. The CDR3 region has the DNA TGCAGCGTTGGAAGTCAGGGATATGGCTACACCTTC.

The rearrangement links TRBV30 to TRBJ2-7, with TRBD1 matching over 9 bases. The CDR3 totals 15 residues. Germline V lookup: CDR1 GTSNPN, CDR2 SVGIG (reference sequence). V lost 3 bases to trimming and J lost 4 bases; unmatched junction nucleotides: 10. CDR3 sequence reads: CAWSGARGTGYEQYF. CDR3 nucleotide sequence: TGTGCCTGGAGCGGGGCGCGAGGGACAGGGTACGAGCAGTACTTC.

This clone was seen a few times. CDR3 bases: TGTGCCACCAGCAGAGATCTAGTAACAGGGTCGGTGAACACTGAAGCTTTCTTT. Protein sequence: CATSRDLVTGSVNTEAFF. J is TRBJ1-1 and V is TRBV15; TRBD1 might be the D (6 bases). CDR1 and CDR2 from the germline V gene are LNHNV and YYDKDF (reference sequence). The CDR3 sequence is 18 residues long. Trimming removed 0 bases from V and 0 bases from J, with 17 bases in between.

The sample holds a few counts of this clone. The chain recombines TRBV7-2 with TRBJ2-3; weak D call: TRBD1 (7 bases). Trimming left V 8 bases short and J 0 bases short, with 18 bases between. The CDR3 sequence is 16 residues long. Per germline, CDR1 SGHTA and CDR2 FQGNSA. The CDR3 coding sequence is TGTGCCAGCGCTCTCTCCCCAGGGGGGAGCACAGATACGCAGTATTTT. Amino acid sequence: CASALSPGGSTDTQYF.

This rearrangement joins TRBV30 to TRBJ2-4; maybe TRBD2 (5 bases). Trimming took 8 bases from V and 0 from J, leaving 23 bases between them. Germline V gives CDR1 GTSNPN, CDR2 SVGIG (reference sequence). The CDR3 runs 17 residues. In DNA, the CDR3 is TGTGCCCACCGCCCCAGCGGTAGACCCGTAGCCAAAAACATTCAGTACTTC. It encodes CAHRPSGRPVAKNIQYF.

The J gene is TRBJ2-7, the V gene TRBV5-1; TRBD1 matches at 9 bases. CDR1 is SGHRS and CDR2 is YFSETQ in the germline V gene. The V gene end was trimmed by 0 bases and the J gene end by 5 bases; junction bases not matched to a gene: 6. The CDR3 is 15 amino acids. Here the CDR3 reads CASSLAGGQGDEQYF. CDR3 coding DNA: TGCGCCAGCAGCTTGGCCGGGGGACAGGGAGACGAGCAGTACTTC.